This TCR beta chain appears in the sequencing data of a study of T-cell memory formation after mild COVID-19. V was cut by 4 bases and J by 6 bases, with 9 bases left in between. This CDR3 has 13 residues. Per the germline V gene, CDR1 is SNHLY and CDR2 is FYNNEI. MiXCR was run by TCRdb on the 5' RACE reads, yielding one entry per CDR3 protein. The sample consists of hundreds of thousands of distinct CDR3 sequences, about 15% of them appearing once. The TCR sequence derives from a young man who had mild COVID-19 (a few samples of this study predate the infection). Cell type and time point are not known. Material for sequencing was PBMCs or a T cell subset sorted from them (not recorded which). This sequence joins TRBV2 and TRBJ2-2, with D maybe TRBD2 (5 bases). Here the CDR3 reads CASSGERAGELFF. DNA of the CDR3: TGTGCCAGCAGTGGTGAGAGGGCCGGGGAGCTGTTTTTT.